A single TCR beta chain is shown here with its context. This sample is part of a study of preoperative IRX-2 immunotherapy in early breast cancer. Germline CDR1 SGHKS, CDR2 YYEKEE (reference sequence). This CDR3 comprises 14 residues. V was cut by 4 bases and J by 6 bases, with 14 bases left in between. Regarding treatment: preoperative locoregional IRX-2 cytokine immunotherapy. Preoperative locoregional IRX-2 cytokine immunotherapy was tested in the phase Ib source study. The protocol was immunoSEQ multiplex PCR, while the TCRdb copy is restricted to in-frame clones and leaves out a portion. This table has 20,000 to 30,000 clones, more than 80% appearing once.

This specimen was tumor tissue, taken after IRX-2 immunotherapy. The V and J genes are TRBV5-5 and TRBJ1-3, with D unresolved. This sequence originates from a human donor with breast cancer. CDR3 sequence (DNA): TGTGCCAGCAGCGTCCTCTACAACCCAAACACCATATATTTT. This codes for CASSVLYNPNTIYF.